The 32 T cell receptor beta chains below come from one sample, sequenced in a study of cytomegalovirus exposure and HLA in healthy donors. Use of 60 Vbeta and 13 Jbeta primers characterized the PCR. Data came from immunoSEQ multiplex PCR; TCRdb stores just in-frame clones and leaves some out. This table holds 140,000 to 150,000 clones, 80% found once. Specimen: PBMCs. The receptor source for this set is a man between 40 and 49 years old in good health and CMV-seronegative.

The rearrangement joins TRBV6-1 to TRBJ1-2; D is unresolved. The CDR3 spans 14 residues. Germline CDR1 is MNHNS and CDR2 is SASEGT. The V and J ends lost 4 bases and 4 bases respectively, with 13 bases between them. The DNA for the CDR3 is TGTGCCAGCAGTGCCAGGCAGTCAGCCTATGGCTACACCTTC. This sequence encodes CASSARQSAYGYTF.

This clone was seen once. This chain uses TRBV7-9 with TRBJ2-1; 10 nucleotides line up with TRBD2. CDR1 is SEHNR, CDR2 FQNEAQ, per germline (reference sequence). The CDR3 length is 14 residues. The trim removed 1 base at V and 13 bases at J, leaving 7 bases unmatched. The CDR3 loop reads CASSLVSLAGVQFF. The CDR3 DNA sequence: TGTGCCAGCAGCTTAGTATCGCTAGCGGGGGTTCAGTTCTTC.

This chain uses TRBV27 with TRBJ1-5; weak D call: TRBD1 (5 bases). V dropped 3 bases and J dropped 0 bases, with 12 bases sitting between them. Germline CDR1 and CDR2: MNHEY and SMNVEV (reference sequence). The length of the CDR3 is 16 residues. The CDR3 region has the DNA TGTGCCAGCAGTTTTGGGGGGACGTATAGCAATCAGCCCCAGCATTTT. This encodes CASSFGGTYSNQPQHF.

The rearrangement uses TRBV29-1 and TRBJ2-1; 7 bases are a match to TRBD2. Unmatched junction bases numbered 5, after V lost 3 bases and J lost 3 bases. The germline V gene encodes CDR1 SQVTM and CDR2 ANQGSEA. This CDR3 spans 14 amino acids. The CDR3 nucleotides read TGCAGCGTTGACGCGGGGGACTACTACAATGAGCAGTTCTTC. It encodes CSVDAGDYYNEQFF.

There are a few counts of this clone. Compared with germline, one end of the junction differs, possibly owing to a read error. This chain links TRBV7-7 with TRBJ2-5, with 9 bases fitting TRBD1. CDR3 length equals 14 residues. Germline V gene lookup returns CDR1 SSHAT and CDR2 FNYEAQ (reference sequence). The CDR3 DNA reads as TGTGCTAGCAGCTCGACAGGGGGACAAGAGACCCAGTACTTC. This translates into CASSSTGGQETQYF. The entire variable domain, with the rest obtained from reference TRBV7-7 and TRBJ2-5, is as follows: GAGVSQSPRYKVTKRGQDVTLRCDPISSHATLYWYQQALGQGPEFLTYFNYEAQPDKSGLPSDRFSAERPEGSISTLTIQRTEQRDSAMYRCASSSTGGQETQYFGPGTRLLVL.

The chain carries TRBV12-5 and TRBJ2-1; 11 nucleotides agree with TRBD1. Germline V lookup: CDR1 LGHNT, CDR2 FRNRAP. The CDR3 extends over 16 amino acids. Trimming at V came to 3 bases and at J to 7 bases, leaving 8 bases not matched to a gene. DNA of the CDR3: TGTGCTAGTGGTTTAAAACGGGACAGGGGGTTAAATGAGCAGTTCTTC. Amino acid sequence: CASGLKRDRGLNEQFF.

This clone was counted only a few times. This chain connects TRBV30 to TRBJ1-4; 9 bases are shared with TRBD1. V lost 2 bases to trimming and J lost 7 bases; unmatched junction nucleotides: 5. The CDR3 runs to 14 residues. The V gene's germline CDR1 is GTSNPN and CDR2 SVGIG (reference sequence). The CDR3 spells CAWSSQGAGEKLFF. DNA for the CDR3: TGTGCCTGGAGTTCACAGGGGGCGGGTGAAAAACTGTTTTTT.

V and J are TRBV30 and TRBJ1-1; 7 bases align to TRBD1. CDR3 length: 14 amino acids. Germline CDR1 reads GTSNPN; CDR2 reads SVGIG (reference sequence). V gave up 3 bases and J gave up 6 bases; unmatched junction bases: 10. CDR3 loop: CAWRRDSGYAEAFF. The CDR3, as DNA: TGTGCCTGGAGAAGGGACAGTGGTTATGCTGAAGCTTTCTTT.

This clone occurred a few times. The V and J genes are TRBV15 and TRBJ1-2; 8 nucleotides align to TRBD1. The ends lost 4 bases at V and 7 bases at J; junction bases unmatched: 17. The CDR3 contains 17 residues. The germline gives CDR1 LNHNV, CDR2 YYDKDF (reference sequence). For the CDR3, the DNA is TGTGCCACCAGCATCAACGACCGTGACAGGGGCGGGGTTGGCTACACCTTC. Residues: CATSINDRDRGGVGYTF.

This clone was seen a handful of times. The chain couples TRBV29-1 to TRBJ2-1; 8 nucleotides line up with TRBD2. J lost 0 bases, V lost 4 bases, and 2 bases had no gene match. Germline V gene lookup returns CDR1 SQVTM and CDR2 ANQGSEA. This CDR3 has 14 residues. CDR3 amino acids: CSVAGGSSYNEQFF. The CDR3 nucleotides read TGCAGCGTTGCGGGGGGGAGCTCCTACAATGAGCAGTTCTTC.

The rearrangement joins TRBV28 to TRBJ1-3, with D possibly TRBD1 on 6 matching bases. The CDR3 extends over 15 amino acids. The V end was cut by 2 bases, the J end by 4 bases, with 12 bases between. The germline V gene encodes CDR1 MDHEN and CDR2 SYDVKM. This chain's CDR3 is CASSLGGPQGNTIYF. DNA of the CDR3: TGTGCCAGCAGTTTAGGGGGCCCCCAGGGAAACACCATATATTTT.

The rearrangement joins TRBV27 to TRBJ2-7, with unresolved D. Germline CDR1 is MNHEY and CDR2 is SMNVEV (reference sequence). The CDR3 runs to 15 residues. Trimming took off 2 bases at V and 3 bases at J, with 14 bases between the two ends. CDR3 residues: CASSLTPRPNYEQYF. In nucleotides, the CDR3 is TGTGCCAGCAGTTTAACCCCCAGGCCGAACTACGAGCAGTACTTC.

The gene calls are TRBV19 and TRBJ1-6; D gene ambiguous. Germline-derived CDR1 and CDR2 are LNHDA and SQIVND (reference sequence). The CDR3 extends over 14 amino acids. Trimming stripped 2 bases from V and 7 bases from J, with 9 bases between. The CDR3 loop reads CASSISQVNSPLHF. The CDR3 coding sequence is TGTGCCAGTAGTATAAGCCAGGTCAATTCACCCCTCCACTTT.

The chain has TRBV10-3 and TRBJ2-7; 13 bases align to TRBD2. With 10 bases clipped from V and 6 bases from J, the junction kept 6 bases outside the gene matches. Germline CDR1 and CDR2: ENHRY and SYGVKD. This CDR3 region has 13 residues. The CDR3 region has the DNA TGTGCCACCGGGACTAGCGGGGTGAGCGAGCAGTACTTC. This sequence encodes CATGTSGVSEQYF.

This clone has a handful of counts. The genes are TRBV10-2 and TRBJ2-1, with TRBD2 matching over 11 bases. The length of the CDR3 is 15 residues. The germline V gene encodes CDR1 WSHSY and CDR2 SAAADI. V shed 5 bases, J shed 4 bases, and the junction held 4 bases outside the gene matches. CDR3 protein: CASSLLAGGYNEQFF. CDR3 bases: TGCGCCAGCAGTTTGCTAGCGGGGGGATACAATGAGCAGTTCTTC.

The CDR3 DNA is TGTGCCAGCAGCTTGACGGTACTAGTCACTGAAGCTTTCTTT. It codes for CASSLTVLVTEAFF. V usage is TRBV27 and J usage is TRBJ1-1; unclear D gene. CDR1 and CDR2 (germline): MNHEY, SMNVEV (reference sequence). V was shortened by 6 bases and J by 4 bases, with 15 bases between the two germline ends. CDR3 length equals 14 residues.

This clone is a singleton in its sample. The chain combines TRBV9 with TRBJ2-7, with D possibly being TRBD2 (6 bases). The CDR3 is 13 residues long. V was trimmed by 4 bases and J by 2 bases, leaving 10 bases between them. The V gene's germline CDR1 is SGDLS and CDR2 YYNGEE. The CDR3 spells CASSTGLAYEQYF. CDR3 nucleotide sequence: TGTGCCAGCAGCACGGGACTGGCCTACGAGCAGTACTTC.

The CDR3 DNA is TGTGCCAGCAGAAAAGACAGTTCGGCCAAAAACATTCAGTACTTC. Translated, it gives CASRKDSSAKNIQYF. The V gene is TRBV7-9, the J gene TRBJ2-4; D perhaps matches TRBD1 (5 bases). The CDR3 extends over 15 amino acids. The germline CDR1 and CDR2 sequences are SEHNR and FQNEAQ (reference sequence). The V and J ends lost 6 bases and 1 base respectively, with 13 bases between them.

V and J are TRBV6-5 and TRBJ2-5; the match to TRBD2 covers 7 bases. J lost 4 bases, V lost 1 base, and 9 bases had no gene match. The CDR3 is 16 amino acids. The germline V gene encodes CDR1 MNHEY and CDR2 SVGAGI. In DNA form, the CDR3 reads TGTGCCAGCAGTTACTTTTATGGATCGGGGGGAGAGACCCAGTACTTC. Protein product: CASSYFYGSGGETQYF.

This clone has only one observation. The chain joins TRBV18 to TRBJ2-3; 8 nucleotides align to TRBD2. Per the germline V gene, CDR1 is KGHSH and CDR2 is LQKENI. This CDR3 spans 15 amino acids. V dropped 2 bases and J dropped 6; count of bases not matched to a gene: 7. CDR3: CASSPGLAGRDTQYF. In nucleotides, the CDR3 is TGTGCCAGCTCACCAGGACTAGCCGGGAGGGATACGCAGTATTTT.

The gene calls are TRBV7-2 and TRBJ1-1, with 8 nucleotides matching TRBD1. CDR3 size: 13 residues. V was pared by 4 bases and J by 6 bases, with 4 bases of the junction left unmatched. Per germline, CDR1 SGHTA and CDR2 FQGNSA. CDR3 in amino acids: CASSSMDRAEAFF. The CDR3 DNA reads as TGTGCCAGCAGCTCCATGGACAGGGCTGAAGCTTTCTTT.

The J gene is TRBJ2-2, the V gene TRBV18, with D maybe TRBD1 (6 bases). The CDR3 sequence is 19 residues long. Germline loops: CDR1 KGHSH, CDR2 LQKENI. Trimming shortened V by 1 base and J by 7 bases, and 25 bases separated the two germline ends. The CDR3 loop is CASSPQGDKLTPLRGELFF. Here the CDR3 DNA reads TGTGCCAGCTCACCACAAGGGGACAAGCTTACCCCCCTACGCGGGGAGCTGTTTTTT.

The V and J genes are TRBV2 and TRBJ2-7, with TRBD2 identical over 8 bases. The length of the CDR3 is 13 residues. Germline assignment: CDR1 SNHLY and CDR2 FYNNEI. V shed 7 bases and J 3 bases; nucleotides not matched to a gene: 5. CDR3 in amino acids: CASKGLASYEQYF. The CDR3 coding sequence is TGTGCCAGCAAAGGACTAGCTAGCTACGAGCAGTACTTC.

V gene TRBV5-4 combines with J gene TRBJ1-6; D is unresolved. Looked up from germline, CDR1 is SGHNT and CDR2 is YYREEE (reference sequence). CDR3 size: 15 residues. Trimming took 2 bases from V and 8 from J, leaving 14 bases between them. The CDR3 DNA follows: TGTGCCAGCAGCTTAGGTCAGATTAGCGATTCACCCCTCCACTTT. It yields the protein CASSLGQISDSPLHF.

The chain links TRBV2 to TRBJ2-3; 8 nucleotides line up with TRBD1. V lost 6 bases and J lost 6; bases outside the gene matches: 8. Germline assignment: CDR1 SNHLY and CDR2 FYNNEI. This CDR3 is built from 14 residues. DNA of the CDR3: TGTGCCAGCAGGGTACAGGGGGTTAGGGATACGCAGTATTTT. This translates into CASRVQGVRDTQYF.

Details on this clone: Within the sample, other DNA sequences also encode this same CDR3. This sequence joins TRBV9 and TRBJ1-6, with a tentative D call TRBD1 (6 bases). The CDR3 is 14 amino acids. Germline V gives CDR1 SGDLS, CDR2 YYNGEE. With 0 bases removed from V and 7 bases from J, the gap between germline ends came to 8 bases. This CDR3 is CASSVVGQNSPLHF. Written as DNA, the CDR3 is TGTGCCAGCAGCGTAGTAGGACAGAATTCACCCCTCCACTTT. Drawing the rest from reference TRBV9 and TRBJ1-6, the complete variable domain is DSGVTQTPKHLITATGQRVTLRCSPRSGDLSVYWYQQSLDQGLQFLIQYYNGEERAKGNILERFSAQQFPDLHSELNLSSLELGDSALYFCASSVVGQNSPLHFGNGTRLTVT.

The chain joins TRBV7-9 to TRBJ2-3; 7 bases align to TRBD2. Trimming removed 5 bases from V and 0 bases from J; junction bases left unmatched: 11. CDR1 and CDR2 (germline): SEHNR, FQNEAQ (reference sequence). The CDR3 runs to 17 residues. CDR3 region: CASSPGGGISSTDTQYF. CDR3 in DNA: TGTGCCAGCAGCCCTGGGGGGGGGATTTCTAGCACAGATACGCAGTATTTT.

CDR3 in DNA: TGTGCCTGGACCCCACGGGGGGGGGTCTCTGGAAACACCATATATTTT. It encodes CAWTPRGGVSGNTIYF. The V gene is TRBV30, the J gene TRBJ1-3, with D maybe TRBD1 (5 bases). V was cut by 4 bases and J by 0 bases, with 16 bases left in between. Per germline, CDR1 GTSNPN and CDR2 SVGIG (reference sequence). CDR3 length: 16 amino acids.

The chain has TRBV7-6 and TRBJ2-1, with D perhaps matching TRBD1 (6 bases). Trimming left V 5 bases short and J 5 bases short, with 16 bases between. The CDR3 is made up of 15 amino acids. Per germline, CDR1 SGHVS and CDR2 FNYEAQ. The CDR3 DNA follows: TGTGCCAGCAGCCGGACAGAGTGGGACAACAATGAGCAGTTCTTC. Protein: CASSRTEWDNNEQFF.

V usage is TRBV18 and J usage is TRBJ2-1; 11 bases match TRBD2. CDR1 and CDR2 from the germline V gene are KGHSH and LQKENI. CDR3 length equals 16 residues. J gave up 7 bases and V 0 bases, and 5 bases lay outside the gene matches. The CDR3 is CASSPPVLAGDNEQFF. The CDR3, as DNA: TGTGCCAGCTCACCACCGGTACTAGCGGGGGATAATGAGCAGTTCTTC.

The chain recombines TRBV30 with TRBJ2-3; 7 bases line up with TRBD2. V shed 7 bases, J shed 1 base, and the junction held 8 bases outside the gene matches. Germline CDR1 GTSNPN, CDR2 SVGIG (reference sequence). The CDR3 is 14 residues long. CDR3 DNA: TGTGCCTACCAACTAGCGCTAGGCACAGATACGCAGTATTTT. The encoded protein is CAYQLALGTDTQYF.

The V and J genes are TRBV5-5 and TRBJ1-5; 7 bases map to TRBD1. CDR1 is SGHKS and CDR2 is YYEKEE in the germline V gene (reference sequence). V lost 1 base and J lost 3; bases outside the gene matches: 4. There are 15 residues in the CDR3. CDR3 protein: CASSLWDSYNQPQHF. Written as DNA, the CDR3 is TGTGCCAGCAGCTTGTGGGACAGCTACAATCAGCCCCAGCATTTT.